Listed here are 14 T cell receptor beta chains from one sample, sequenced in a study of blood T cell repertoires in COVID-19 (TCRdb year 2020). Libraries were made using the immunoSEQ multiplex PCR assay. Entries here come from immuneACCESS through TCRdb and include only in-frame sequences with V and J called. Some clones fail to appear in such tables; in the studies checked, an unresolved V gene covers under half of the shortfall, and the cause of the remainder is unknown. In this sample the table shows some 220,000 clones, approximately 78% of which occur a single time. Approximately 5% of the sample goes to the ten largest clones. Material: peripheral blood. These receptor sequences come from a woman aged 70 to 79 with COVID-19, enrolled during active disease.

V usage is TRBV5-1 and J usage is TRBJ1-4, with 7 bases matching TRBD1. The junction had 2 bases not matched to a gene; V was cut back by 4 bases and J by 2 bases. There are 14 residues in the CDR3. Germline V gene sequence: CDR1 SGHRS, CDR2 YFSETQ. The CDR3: CASSIQGTNEKLFF. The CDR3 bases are TGCGCCAGCAGCATACAGGGGACTAATGAAAAACTGTTTTTT.

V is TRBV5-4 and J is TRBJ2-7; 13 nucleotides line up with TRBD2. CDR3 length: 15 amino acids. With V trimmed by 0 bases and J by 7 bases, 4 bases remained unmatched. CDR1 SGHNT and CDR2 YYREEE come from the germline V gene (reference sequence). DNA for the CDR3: TGTGCCAGCAGCTTGGAACTAGCGGGAGGGCGTGAGCAGTACTTC. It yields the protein CASSLELAGGREQYF.

The CDR3 protein is CASSLGGQGATGELFF. The DNA of the CDR3 is TGTGCCAGCAGCTTGGGGGGACAGGGGGCGACCGGGGAGCTGTTTTTT. V and J are TRBV11-2 and TRBJ2-2, with 12 bases aligning to TRBD1. Germline trimming cut 3 bases from V and 5 bases from J; bases unmatched to any gene: 4. From germline, CDR1 is SGHAT and CDR2 FQNNGV. The CDR3 totals 16 residues.

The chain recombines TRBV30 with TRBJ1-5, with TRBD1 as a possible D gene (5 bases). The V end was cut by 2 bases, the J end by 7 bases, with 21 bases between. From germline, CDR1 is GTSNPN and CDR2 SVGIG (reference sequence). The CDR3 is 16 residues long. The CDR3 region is CAWSNIAVGKGQPQHF. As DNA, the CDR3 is TGTGCCTGGAGTAACATCGCGGTGGGCAAGGGGCAGCCCCAGCATTTT.

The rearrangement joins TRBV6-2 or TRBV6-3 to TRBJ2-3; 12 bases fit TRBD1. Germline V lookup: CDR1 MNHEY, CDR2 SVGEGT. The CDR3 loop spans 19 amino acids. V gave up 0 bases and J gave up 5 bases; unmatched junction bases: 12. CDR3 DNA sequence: TGTGCCAGCAGTTACTCCACTTCCCGGGACAGGGGGCTAGGAGATACGCAGTATTTT. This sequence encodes CASSYSTSRDRGLGDTQYF.

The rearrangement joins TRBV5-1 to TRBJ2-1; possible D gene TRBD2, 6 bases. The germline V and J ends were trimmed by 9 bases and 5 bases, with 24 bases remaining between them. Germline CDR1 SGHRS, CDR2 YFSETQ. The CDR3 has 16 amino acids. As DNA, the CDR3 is TGCGCCACCAAAGGGGAATCCGGAGGGGCGGACAATGAGCAGTTCTTC. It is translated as CATKGESGGADNEQFF.

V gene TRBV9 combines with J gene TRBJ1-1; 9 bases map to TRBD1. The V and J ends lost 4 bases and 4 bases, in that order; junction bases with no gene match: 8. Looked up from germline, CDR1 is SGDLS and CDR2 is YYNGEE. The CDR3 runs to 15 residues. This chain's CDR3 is CASSSGTGSGTEAFF. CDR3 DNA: TGTGCCAGCAGCTCCGGGACAGGGTCGGGCACTGAAGCTTTCTTT.

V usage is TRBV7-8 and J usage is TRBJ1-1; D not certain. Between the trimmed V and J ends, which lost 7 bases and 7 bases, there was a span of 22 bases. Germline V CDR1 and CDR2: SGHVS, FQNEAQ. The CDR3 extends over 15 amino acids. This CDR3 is CASIKGEGGYSEAFF. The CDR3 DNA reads TGTGCCAGCATTAAAGGAGAGGGAGGGTACAGTGAAGCTTTCTTT.

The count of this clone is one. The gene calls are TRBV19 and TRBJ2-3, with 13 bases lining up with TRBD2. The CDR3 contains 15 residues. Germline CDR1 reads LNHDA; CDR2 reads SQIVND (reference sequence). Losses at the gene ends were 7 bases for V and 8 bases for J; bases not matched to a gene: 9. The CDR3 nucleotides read TGTGCCAGTAAACTAGCGGGAGGGGAAACTGGTACGCAGTATTTT. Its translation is CASKLAGGETGTQYF.

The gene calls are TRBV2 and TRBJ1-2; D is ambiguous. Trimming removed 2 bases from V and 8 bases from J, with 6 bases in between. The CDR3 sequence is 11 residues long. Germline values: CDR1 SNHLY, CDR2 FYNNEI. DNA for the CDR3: TGTGCCAGCAGTGAATGGAGAGGCTACACCTTC. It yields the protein CASSEWRGYTF.

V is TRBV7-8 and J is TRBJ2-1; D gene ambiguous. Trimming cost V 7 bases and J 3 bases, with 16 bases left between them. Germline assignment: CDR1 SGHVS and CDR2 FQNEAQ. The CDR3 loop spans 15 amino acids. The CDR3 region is CASNPGLSLYNEQFF. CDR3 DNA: TGTGCCAGCAACCCGGGTCTAAGCCTCTACAATGAGCAGTTCTTC.

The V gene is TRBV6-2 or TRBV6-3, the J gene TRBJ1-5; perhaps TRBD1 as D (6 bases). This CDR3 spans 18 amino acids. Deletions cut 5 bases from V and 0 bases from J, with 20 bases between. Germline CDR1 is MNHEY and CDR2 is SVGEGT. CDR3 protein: CASSPRGAGVSSNQPQHF. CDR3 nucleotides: TGTGCCAGCAGTCCCCGGGGGGCAGGGGTGAGTAGCAATCAGCCCCAGCATTTT.

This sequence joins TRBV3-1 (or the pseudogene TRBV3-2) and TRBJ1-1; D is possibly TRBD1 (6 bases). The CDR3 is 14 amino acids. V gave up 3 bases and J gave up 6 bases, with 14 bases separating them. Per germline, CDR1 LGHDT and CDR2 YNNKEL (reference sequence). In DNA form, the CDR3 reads TGTGCCAGCAGCCATGGTACAGGGAAAGCTGAAGCTTTCTTT. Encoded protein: CASSHGTGKAEAFF.

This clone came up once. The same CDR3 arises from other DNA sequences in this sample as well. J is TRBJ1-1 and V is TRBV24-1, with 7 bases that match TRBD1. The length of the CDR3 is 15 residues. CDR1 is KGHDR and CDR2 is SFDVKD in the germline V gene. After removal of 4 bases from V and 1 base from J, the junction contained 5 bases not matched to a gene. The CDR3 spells CATSDPRTGNTEAFF. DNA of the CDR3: TGTGCCACCAGTGACCCACGGACAGGGAACACTGAAGCTTTCTTT.